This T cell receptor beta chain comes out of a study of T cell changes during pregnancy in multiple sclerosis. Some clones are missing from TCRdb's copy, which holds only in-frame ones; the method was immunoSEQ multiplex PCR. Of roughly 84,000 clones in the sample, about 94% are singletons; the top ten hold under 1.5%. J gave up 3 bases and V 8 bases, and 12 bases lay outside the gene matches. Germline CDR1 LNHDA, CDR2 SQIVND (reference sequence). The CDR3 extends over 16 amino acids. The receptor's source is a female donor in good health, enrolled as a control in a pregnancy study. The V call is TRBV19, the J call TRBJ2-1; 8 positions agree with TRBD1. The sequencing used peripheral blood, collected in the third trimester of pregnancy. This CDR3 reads CASGPFGTGLYNEQFF. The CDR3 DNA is TGTGCCAGTGGTCCTTTTGGGACAGGTCTCTACAATGAGCAGTTCTTC.